Listed below are T cell receptor beta chains from one sample, sequenced in a study of T cell repertoires in cytomegalovirus infection. These TCRs' antigens remain unknown. MiXCR, applied by TCRdb to the reads, yields one record per CDR3 protein. The data hold some 900,000 distinct CDR3 sequences, with less than 35% observed a single time. Material: cultured CD8+ T cells from PBMCs, obtained from culture after CMV antigen stimulation. The receptors come from a human donor in good health (CMV status not recorded). Some clones in this sample may be carry-over from other donors' samples. CDR3s include the opening cysteine and the closing phenylalanine or tryptophan. Each record gives: clone size, D gene, J gene, V gene, CDR3 protein, CDR3 DNA. The D gene is left open where the match is weak. Some rows have no size entry. The others give once, few or many, or a class for an expanded clone.

size: few; D: NA; J: TRBJ1-1; V: TRBV12-3/TRBV12-4; CDR3: CASRPRTRELSDTEAFF; DNA: TGTGCCAGCAGACCCAGGACCCGCGAATTGAGTGACACTGAAGCTTTCTTT
size: few; D: NA; J: TRBJ2-1; V: TRBV2; CDR3: CASMGGQSEQFF; DNA: TGTGCCAGCATGGGGGGGCAGAGCGAGCAGTTCTTC
size: NA; D: NA; J: TRBJ2-1; V: TRBV12-3/TRBV12-4; CDR3: CASRTGSSYNEQFF; DNA: TGTGCCAGCAGAACAGGGAGCTCCTACAATGAGCAGTTCTTC
size: few; D: NA; J: TRBJ2-4; V: TRBV12-3/TRBV12-4; CDR3: CASSSGPSVFPKNIQYF; DNA: TGTGCCAGCAGTTCCGGGCCCAGTGTGTTTCCGAAAAACATTCAGTACTTC
size: few; D: NA; J: TRBJ2-5; V: TRBV7-6; CDR3: CASSLDLAAQGTQYF; DNA: TGTGCCAGCAGCTTAGATCTGGCAGCCCAGGGGACCCAGTACTTC
size: NA; D: NA; J: TRBJ1-6; V: TRBV27; CDR3: CASSSPWGVRSPLHF; DNA: TGTGCCAGCAGTTCACCCTGGGGGGTTCGGTCACCCCTCCACTTT
size: NA; D: NA; J: TRBJ2-3; V: TRBV9; CDR3: CASTPPKDTQYF; DNA: TGTGCCAGCACCCCGCCCAAGGATACGCAGTATTTT
size: NA; D: NA; J: TRBJ1-1; V: TRBV5-4; CDR3: CASSLVGEAEAFF; DNA: TGTGCCAGCAGCTTGGTGGGGGAAGCCGAAGCTTTCTTT
size: NA; D: TRBD2; J: TRBJ2-3; V: TRBV5-8; CDR3: CASGLAGGEGTDTQYF; DNA: TGTGCCAGCGGACTAGCGGGGGGGGAAGGCACAGATACGCAGTATTTT
size: NA; D: NA; J: TRBJ1-5; V: TRBV4-1; CDR3: CASSQDPGTPRPQHF; DNA: TGCGCCAGCAGCCAAGACCCCGGGACCCCCCGGCCCCAGCATTTT
size: NA; D: TRBD2; J: TRBJ2-3; V: TRBV2; CDR3: CASASGGTDTQYF; DNA: TGTGCCAGTGCTAGCGGGGGCACAGATACGCAGTATTTT
size: many; D: TRBD1; J: TRBJ1-4; V: TRBV6-2/TRBV6-3; CDR3: CASSPRTGEEKLFF; DNA: TGTGCCAGCAGTCCCCGGACAGGCGAAGAAAAACTGTTTTTT
size: NA; D: NA; J: TRBJ2-6; V: TRBV7-9; CDR3: CASSPTGTGTNVLTF; DNA: TGTGCCAGCAGCCCTACAGGCACCGGGACCAACGTCCTGACTTTC
size: NA; D: NA; J: TRBJ2-4; V: TRBV19; CDR3: CASSIKGGIAKNIQYF; DNA: TGTGCCAGTAGTATAAAGGGCGGCATAGCCAAAAACATTCAGTACTTC
size: many; D: NA; J: TRBJ2-5; V: TRBV4-1; CDR3: CASSQGRVTETQYF; DNA: TGCGCCAGCAGCCAAGGTCGGGTGACCGAGACCCAGTACTTC
size: NA; D: NA; J: TRBJ2-3; V: TRBV10-3; CDR3: CAISERPSTDTQYF; DNA: TGTGCCATCAGTGAGAGGCCTAGCACAGATACGCAGTATTTT
size: NA; D: NA; J: TRBJ1-5; V: TRBV27; CDR3: CASSLSGLPMHQPQHF; DNA: TGTGCCAGCAGTTTATCGGGCCTACCGATGCATCAGCCCCAGCATTTT
size: NA; D: NA; J: TRBJ2-1; V: TRBV25-1; CDR3: CASRWGRGLGTDEQFF; DNA: TGTGCCAGCAGGTGGGGCCGGGGTCTAGGGACCGATGAGCAGTTCTTC
size: few; D: NA; J: TRBJ1-1; V: TRBV12-3/TRBV12-4; CDR3: CASSPPHREGTEAFF; DNA: TGTGCCAGCAGCCCCCCCCACAGGGAGGGGACTGAAGCTTTCTTT
size: NA; D: NA; J: TRBJ2-2; V: TRBV6-5; CDR3: CASRGHHYRTGELFF; DNA: TGTGCCAGCAGGGGACACCACTATCGAACCGGGGAGCTGTTTTTT
size: NA; D: TRBD1; J: TRBJ2-2; V: TRBV20-1; CDR3: CSARVGTGGTGELFF; DNA: TGCAGTGCTAGAGTCGGGACAGGGGGTACCGGGGAGCTGTTTTTT
size: NA; D: NA; J: TRBJ1-1; V: TRBV27; CDR3: CASSLGGVVMNTEAFF; DNA: TGTGCCAGCAGTTTAGGAGGGGTTGTGATGAACACTGAAGCTTTCTTT
size: NA; D: TRBD1; J: TRBJ2-1; V: TRBV29-1; CDR3: CSVEEWKGTGGYNEQFF; DNA: TGCAGCGTTGAAGAATGGAAGGGGACAGGGGGGTACAATGAGCAGTTCTTC
size: NA; D: TRBD1; J: TRBJ1-4; V: TRBV7-2; CDR3: CASSLGTGINEKQFF; DNA: TGTGCCAGCAGCTTAGGGACAGGGATTAATGAAAAACAGTTTTTT
size: NA; D: NA; J: TRBJ2-1; V: TRBV7-6; CDR3: CASTELTNEQFF; DNA: TGTGCCAGCACCGAGTTGACCAATGAGCAGTTCTTC
size: NA; D: NA; J: TRBJ1-1; V: TRBV6-5; CDR3: CASSLQDGGTEAFF; DNA: TGTGCCAGCAGTCTCCAGGACGGGGGCACTGAAGCTTTCTTT
size: NA; D: NA; J: TRBJ2-3; V: TRBV5-6; CDR3: CASSLSSSFGTQYF; DNA: TGTGCCAGCAGCTTGAGTTCTTCGTTTGGTACGCAGTATTTT
size: NA; D: NA; J: TRBJ1-1; V: TRBV20-1; CDR3: CSAKSYTEAFF; DNA: TGCAGTGCTAAAAGTTACACTGAAGCTTTCTTT
size: few; D: TRBD2; J: TRBJ2-5; V: TRBV4-1; CDR3: CASSQESVGGVDQETQYF; DNA: TGCGCCAGCAGCCAAGAGTCGGTCGGGGGGGTCGACCAAGAGACCCAGTACTTC
size: NA; D: NA; J: TRBJ1-1; V: TRBV5-6; CDR3: CASSTSAEAFF; DNA: TGTGCCAGCAGCACCAGCGCTGAAGCTTTCTTT
size: many; D: TRBD1; J: TRBJ2-5; V: TRBV7-9; CDR3: CASKPWGGQGARETQYF; DNA: TGTGCCAGCAAACCTTGGGGGGGACAGGGGGCAAGAGAGACCCAGTACTTC
size: NA; D: NA; J: TRBJ2-1; V: TRBV4-3; CDR3: CASSQDPAVYNEQFF; DNA: TGCGCCAGCAGCCAAGACCCAGCGGTGTACAATGAGCAGTTCTTC
size: few; D: NA; J: TRBJ1-2; V: TRBV11-3; CDR3: CASSLGGTRKEPSYGYTF; DNA: TGTGCCAGCAGCTTAGGTGGGACACGGAAGGAACCTAGCTATGGCTACACCTTC
size: NA; D: TRBD2; J: TRBJ2-1; V: TRBV7-9; CDR3: CASSSSGGDVNEQFF; DNA: TGTGCCAGCAGTTCCAGCGGGGGGGATGTCAATGAGCAGTTCTTC
size: few; D: NA; J: TRBJ2-1; V: TRBV10-3; CDR3: CAISDTTGGNEQFF; DNA: TGTGCCATCAGTGACACTACGGGCGGCAATGAGCAGTTCTTC
size: NA; D: NA; J: TRBJ2-7; V: TRBV6-1; CDR3: CASRIYEQYF; DNA: TGTGCCAGCAGGATTTACGAGCAGTACTTC
size: NA; D: NA; J: TRBJ2-3; V: TRBV5-4; CDR3: CASSLAAGGTASTDTQYF; DNA: TGTGCCAGCAGCTTGGCCGCCGGCGGGACAGCGAGCACAGATACGCAGTATTTT
size: NA; D: NA; J: TRBJ2-1; V: TRBV5-6; CDR3: CASSLDGRVNEQFF; DNA: TGTGCCAGCAGCTTGGATGGCAGGGTTAATGAGCAGTTCTTC
size: few; D: TRBD2; J: TRBJ2-1; V: TRBV4-3; CDR3: CASSQDSGGKYEQFF; DNA: TGCGCCAGCAGCCAAGATAGCGGGGGGAAATATGAGCAGTTCTTC